This record looks at one TCR beta chain sequence and its context. Its antigen is as yet unknown. These data are taken from a study of CD4 T cells in relation to SARS-CoV-2 and coronaviruses. Germline trimming cut 9 bases from V and 7 bases from J; bases unmatched to any gene: 8. In germline, CDR1 is KGHDR, CDR2 SFDVKD. The CDR3 is 13 amino acids. Broader study findings: Crossreactivity was assessed only for spike protein, not other viral proteins.

The table came from immunoSEQ multiplex PCR; TCRdb's copy has only in-frame clones and leaves some out. The repertoire holds about 37,000 clones, with 82% as singletons. Source material: naive CD4+ T cells from PBMCs, cultured in vitro. Subset of the sample: naive CD4+ T cells isolated by negative enrichment. This chain uses TRBV24-1 with TRBJ1-5, with 7 bases lining up with TRBD1. This receptor was taken from an adult with COVID-19. DNA for the CDR3: TGTGCCACCTCCCCCAGGGGGGGACAGCCCCAGCATTTT. Its translation is CATSPRGGQPQHF.